The sequence of this T cell receptor (beta chain) was determined in a study of blood T cell repertoires in COVID-19. Turning to the study itself: Acute-phase and convalescent COVID-19 samples originated in the United States, Italy and Spain. PBMCs, B-cell-depleted T cells, or T cells provided the cDNA or gDNA that made up the material.

CDR1 is LGHDT and CDR2 is YNNKEL in the germline V gene (reference sequence). V lost 0 bases, J lost 4 bases, and 2 bases stayed unmatched. The CDR3 is 15 amino acids. Under the authors' procedure: By means of reference gene primer amplification, nucleated cell counts were estimated. Repertoires were generated with immunoSEQ multiplex PCR, while TCRdb's copy carries only in-frame clones and drops some. V, J and clone size are taken as reported in that table, and D and trimming were inferred from the DNA itself. The table shows about 120,000 clones, with approximately 90% occurring only once. The receptor was derived from a man between 65 and 85 years old with active or convalescent COVID-19. The chain combines TRBV3-1 (or the pseudogene TRBV3-2) with TRBJ1-3, with 8 positions matching TRBD1. Material: peripheral blood. The CDR3 coding sequence is TGTGCCAGCAGCCAAGACCGGACAGGGGGAAACACCATATATTTT. Its protein product is CASSQDRTGGNTIYF.